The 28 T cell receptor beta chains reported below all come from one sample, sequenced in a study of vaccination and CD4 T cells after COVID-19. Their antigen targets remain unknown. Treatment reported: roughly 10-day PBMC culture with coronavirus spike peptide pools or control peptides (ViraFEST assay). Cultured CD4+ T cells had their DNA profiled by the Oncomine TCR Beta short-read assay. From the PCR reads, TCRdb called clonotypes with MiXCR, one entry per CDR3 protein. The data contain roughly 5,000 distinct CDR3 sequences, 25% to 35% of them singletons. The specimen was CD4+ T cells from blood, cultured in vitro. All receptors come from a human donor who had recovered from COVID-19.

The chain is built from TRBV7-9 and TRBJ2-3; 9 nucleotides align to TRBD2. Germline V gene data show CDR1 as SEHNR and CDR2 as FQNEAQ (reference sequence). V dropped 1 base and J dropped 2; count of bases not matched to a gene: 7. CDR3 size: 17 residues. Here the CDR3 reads CASSLGSGGTYTDTQYF. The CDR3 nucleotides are TGTGCCAGCAGCTTAGGAAGCGGGGGGACCTACACAGATACGCAGTATTTT.

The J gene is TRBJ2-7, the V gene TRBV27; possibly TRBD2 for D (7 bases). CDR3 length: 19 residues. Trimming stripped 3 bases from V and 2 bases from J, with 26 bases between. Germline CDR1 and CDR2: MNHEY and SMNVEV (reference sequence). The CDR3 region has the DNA TGTGCCAGCAGTTTTTCCCAGGGGAGGGGGGATCGTGTTACCTACGAGCAGTACTTC. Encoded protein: CASSFSQGRGDRVTYEQYF.

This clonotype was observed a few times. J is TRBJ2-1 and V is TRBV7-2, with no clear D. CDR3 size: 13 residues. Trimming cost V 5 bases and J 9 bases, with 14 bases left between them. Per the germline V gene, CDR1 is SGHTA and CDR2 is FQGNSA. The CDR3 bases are TGTGCCAGCAGCCGCTATAGTGAGGCTGAGCAGTTCTTC. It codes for CASSRYSEAEQFF.

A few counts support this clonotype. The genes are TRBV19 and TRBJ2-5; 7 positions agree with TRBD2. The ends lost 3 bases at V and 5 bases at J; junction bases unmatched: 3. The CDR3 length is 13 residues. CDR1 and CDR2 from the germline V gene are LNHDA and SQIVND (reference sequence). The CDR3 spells CASSIREGETQYF. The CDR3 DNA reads TGTGCCAGTAGTATTAGGGAGGGGGAGACCCAGTACTTC.

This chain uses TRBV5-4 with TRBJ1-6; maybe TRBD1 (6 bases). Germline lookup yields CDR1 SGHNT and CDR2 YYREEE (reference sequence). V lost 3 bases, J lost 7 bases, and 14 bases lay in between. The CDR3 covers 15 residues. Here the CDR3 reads CASSSGGALNSPLHF. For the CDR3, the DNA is TGTGCCAGCAGCTCGGGGGGGGCCTTGAATTCACCCCTCCACTTT. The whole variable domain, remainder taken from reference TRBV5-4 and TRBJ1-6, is ETGVTQSPTHLIKTRGQQVTLRCSSQSGHNTVSWYQQALGQGPQFIFQYYREEENGRGNFPPRFSGLQFPNYSSELNVNALELDDSALYLCASSSGGALNSPLHFGNGTRLTVT.

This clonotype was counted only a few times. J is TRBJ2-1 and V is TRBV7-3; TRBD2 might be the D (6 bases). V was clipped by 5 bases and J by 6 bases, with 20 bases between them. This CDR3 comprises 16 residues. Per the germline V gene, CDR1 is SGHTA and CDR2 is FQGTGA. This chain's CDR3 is CASSREPFRDFNEQFF. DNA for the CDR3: TGTGCCAGCAGCCGCGAGCCCTTTCGGGACTTCAATGAGCAGTTCTTC.

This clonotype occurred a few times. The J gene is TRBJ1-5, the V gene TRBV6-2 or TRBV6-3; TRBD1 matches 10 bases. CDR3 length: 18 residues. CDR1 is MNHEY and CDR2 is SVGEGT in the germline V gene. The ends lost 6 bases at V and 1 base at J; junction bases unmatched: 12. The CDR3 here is CASRSHWGTGDSNQPQHF. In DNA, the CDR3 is TGTGCCAGCAGATCACATTGGGGGACAGGGGACAGCAATCAGCCCCAGCATTTT.

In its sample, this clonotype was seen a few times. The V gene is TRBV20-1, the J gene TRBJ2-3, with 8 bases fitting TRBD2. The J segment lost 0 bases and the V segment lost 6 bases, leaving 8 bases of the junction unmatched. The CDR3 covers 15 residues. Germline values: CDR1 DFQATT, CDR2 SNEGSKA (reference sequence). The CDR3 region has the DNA TGCAGTGCAAAAATGGCTAGCGGGAGCACAGATACGCAGTATTTT. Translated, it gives CSAKMASGSTDTQYF.

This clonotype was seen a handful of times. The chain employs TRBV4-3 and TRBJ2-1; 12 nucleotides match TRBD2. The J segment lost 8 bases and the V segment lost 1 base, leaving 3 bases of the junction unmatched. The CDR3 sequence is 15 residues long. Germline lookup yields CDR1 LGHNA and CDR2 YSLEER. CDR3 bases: TGCGCCAGCAGCCAAGGGGCTAGCGGGAGGGATGAGCAGTTCTTC. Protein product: CASSQGASGRDEQFF.

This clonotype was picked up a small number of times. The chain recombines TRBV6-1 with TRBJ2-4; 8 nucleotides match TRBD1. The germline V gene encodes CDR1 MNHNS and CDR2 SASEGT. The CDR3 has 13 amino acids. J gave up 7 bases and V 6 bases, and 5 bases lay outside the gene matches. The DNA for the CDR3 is TGTGCCAGCAGACTAGACAGGGGTAACATTCAGTACTTC. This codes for CASRLDRGNIQYF.

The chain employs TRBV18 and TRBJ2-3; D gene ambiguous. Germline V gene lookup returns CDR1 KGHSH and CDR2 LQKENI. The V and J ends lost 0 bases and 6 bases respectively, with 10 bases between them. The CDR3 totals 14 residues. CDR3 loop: CASSPPAGWDTQYF. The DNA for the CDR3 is TGTGCCAGCTCACCACCCGCCGGGTGGGATACGCAGTATTTT.

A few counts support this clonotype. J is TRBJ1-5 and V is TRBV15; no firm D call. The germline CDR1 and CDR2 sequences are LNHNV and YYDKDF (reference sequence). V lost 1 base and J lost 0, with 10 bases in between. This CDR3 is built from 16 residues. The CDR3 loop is CATSRGWVDSNQPQHF. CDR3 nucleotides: TGTGCCACCAGCAGAGGATGGGTGGATAGCAATCAGCCCCAGCATTTT.

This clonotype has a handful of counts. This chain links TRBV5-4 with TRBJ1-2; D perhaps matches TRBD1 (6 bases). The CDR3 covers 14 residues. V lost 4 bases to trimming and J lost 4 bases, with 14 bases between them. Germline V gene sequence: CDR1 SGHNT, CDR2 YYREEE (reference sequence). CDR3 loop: CASSVGGVVYGYTF. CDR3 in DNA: TGTGCCAGCAGCGTAGGGGGGGTGGTCTATGGCTACACCTTC.

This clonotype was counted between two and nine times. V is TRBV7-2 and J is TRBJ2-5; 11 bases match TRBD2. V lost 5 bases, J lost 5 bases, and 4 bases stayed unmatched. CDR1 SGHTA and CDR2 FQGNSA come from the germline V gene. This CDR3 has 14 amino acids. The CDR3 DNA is TGTGCCAGCAGCAGGACTAGCGGGCGGGAGACCCAGTACTTC. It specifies CASSRTSGRETQYF.

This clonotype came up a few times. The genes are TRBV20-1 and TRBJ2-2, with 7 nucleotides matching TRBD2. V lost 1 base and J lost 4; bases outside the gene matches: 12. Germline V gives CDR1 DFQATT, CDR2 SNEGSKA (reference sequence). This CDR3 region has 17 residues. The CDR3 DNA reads TGCAGTGCTAGAGGTCTATTCCGACGCGGGGGCACCGGGGAGCTGTTTTTT. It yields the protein CSARGLFRRGGTGELFF.

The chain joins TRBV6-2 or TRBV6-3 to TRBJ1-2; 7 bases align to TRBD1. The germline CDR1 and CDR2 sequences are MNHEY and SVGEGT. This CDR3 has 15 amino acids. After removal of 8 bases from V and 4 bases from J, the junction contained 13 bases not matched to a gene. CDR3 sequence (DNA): TGTGCCAGCGGGGAACAAAACAGGGGTGGCTATGGCTACACCTTC. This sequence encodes CASGEQNRGGYGYTF.

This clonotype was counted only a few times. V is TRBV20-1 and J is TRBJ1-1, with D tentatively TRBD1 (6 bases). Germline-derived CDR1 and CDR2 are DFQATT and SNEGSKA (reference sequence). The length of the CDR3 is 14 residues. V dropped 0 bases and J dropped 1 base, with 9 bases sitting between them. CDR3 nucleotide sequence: TGCAGTGCTAGAGACAGGGGCCGGAACACTGAAGCTTTCTTT. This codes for CSARDRGRNTEAFF.

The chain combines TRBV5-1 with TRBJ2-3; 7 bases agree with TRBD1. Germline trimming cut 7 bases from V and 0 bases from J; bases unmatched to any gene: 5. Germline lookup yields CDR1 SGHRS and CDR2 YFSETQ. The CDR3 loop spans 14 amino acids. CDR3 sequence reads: CASGPGQSTDTQYF. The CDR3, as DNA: TGCGCCAGCGGACCGGGACAGAGCACAGATACGCAGTATTTT.

The CDR3 is CAISPTGAGNTIYF. The CDR3 bases are TGTGCCATCTCGCCAACAGGGGCTGGAAACACCATATATTTT. The chain carries TRBV10-3 and TRBJ1-3; 7 nucleotides match TRBD1. V shed 8 bases, J shed 2 bases, and the junction held 6 bases outside the gene matches. CDR3 length equals 14 residues. Germline loops: CDR1 ENHRY, CDR2 SYGVKD.

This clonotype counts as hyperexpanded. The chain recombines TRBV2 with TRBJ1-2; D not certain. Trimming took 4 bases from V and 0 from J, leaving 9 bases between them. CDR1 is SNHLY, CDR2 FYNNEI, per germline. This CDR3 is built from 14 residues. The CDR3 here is CASSAYTANYGYTF. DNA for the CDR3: TGTGCCAGCAGTGCTTATACAGCTAACTATGGCTACACCTTC.

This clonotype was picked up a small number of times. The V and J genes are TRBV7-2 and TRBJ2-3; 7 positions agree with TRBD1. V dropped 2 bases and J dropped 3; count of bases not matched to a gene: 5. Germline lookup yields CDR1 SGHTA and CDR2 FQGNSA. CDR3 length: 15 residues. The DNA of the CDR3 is TGTGCCAGCAGCTTACAAGGGGGCTCTACAGATACGCAGTATTTT. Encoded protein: CASSLQGGSTDTQYF.

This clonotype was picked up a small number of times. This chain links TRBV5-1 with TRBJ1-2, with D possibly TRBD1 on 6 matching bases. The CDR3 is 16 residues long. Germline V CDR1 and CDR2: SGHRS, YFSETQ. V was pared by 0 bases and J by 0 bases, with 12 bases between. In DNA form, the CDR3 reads TGCGCCAGCAGCTTGGCCGGACAGCCTTCTAACTATGGCTACACCTTC. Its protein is CASSLAGQPSNYGYTF.

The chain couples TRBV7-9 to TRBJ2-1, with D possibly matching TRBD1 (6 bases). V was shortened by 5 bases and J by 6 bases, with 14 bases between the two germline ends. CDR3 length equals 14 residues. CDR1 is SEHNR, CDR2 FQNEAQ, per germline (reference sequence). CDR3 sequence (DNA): TGTGCCAGCAGCCTGTCCGGGACAACCAATGAGCAGTTCTTC. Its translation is CASSLSGTTNEQFF.

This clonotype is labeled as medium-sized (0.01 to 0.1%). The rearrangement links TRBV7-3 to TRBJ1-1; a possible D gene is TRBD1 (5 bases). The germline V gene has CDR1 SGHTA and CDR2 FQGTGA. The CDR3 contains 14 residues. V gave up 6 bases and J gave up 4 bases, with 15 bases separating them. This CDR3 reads CASSWGSRTTEAFF. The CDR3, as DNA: TGTGCCAGCAGTTGGGGGTCGAGGACCACTGAAGCTTTCTTT.

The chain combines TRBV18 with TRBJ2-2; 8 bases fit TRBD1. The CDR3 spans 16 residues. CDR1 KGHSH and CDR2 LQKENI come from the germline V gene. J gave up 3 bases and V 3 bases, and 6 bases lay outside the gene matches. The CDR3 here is CASSPRWGQDTGELFF. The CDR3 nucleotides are TGTGCCAGCTCACCCCGGTGGGGACAGGACACCGGGGAGCTGTTTTTT. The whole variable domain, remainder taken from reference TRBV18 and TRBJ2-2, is NAGVMQNPRHLVRRRGQEARLRCSPMKGHSHVYWYRQLPEEGLKFMVYLQKENIIDESGMPKERFSAEFPKEGPSILRIQQVVRGDSAAYFCASSPRWGQDTGELFFGEGSRLTVL.

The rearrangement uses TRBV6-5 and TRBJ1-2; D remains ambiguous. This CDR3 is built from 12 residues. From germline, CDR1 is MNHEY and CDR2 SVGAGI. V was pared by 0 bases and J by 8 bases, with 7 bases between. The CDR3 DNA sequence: TGTGCCAGCAGTTACTCTACAGAAGGCTACACCTTC. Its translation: CASSYSTEGYTF.

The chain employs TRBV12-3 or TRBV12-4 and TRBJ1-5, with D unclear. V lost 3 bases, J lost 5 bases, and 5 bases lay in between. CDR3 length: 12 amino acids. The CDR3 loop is CASSLIDQPQHF. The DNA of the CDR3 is TGTGCCAGCAGTTTGATCGATCAGCCCCAGCATTTT.

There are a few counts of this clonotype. The DNA of the CDR3 is TGCAGTGCCACAAGCCGACAGGGTACCAATCAGCCCCAGCATTTT. Translating gives CSATSRQGTNQPQHF. The chain has TRBV20-1 and TRBJ1-5, with 7 bases lining up with TRBD1. V lost 6 bases to trimming and J lost 3 bases; unmatched junction nucleotides: 11. Germline CDR1 reads DFQATT; CDR2 reads SNEGSKA (reference sequence). This CDR3 contains 15 residues.